One and the same sample provided the 32 T cell receptor beta chains below, sequenced in a study of human T cells and chemical hapten exposure. Time point meaning: pre-sensitization, week 0. The treatment here: therapeutic diphenylcyclopropenone sensitization with weekly scalp DPC. A single record per CDR3 protein comes from TCRdb applying MiXCR to the RACE reads. The data contain about 380,000 distinct CDR3 sequences, more than 4.5% of them singletons. The material sequenced was whole blood, taken in connection with sensitization to the hapten diphenylcyclopropenone (DPC). These receptors all stem from a woman between 50 and 59 years old with alopecia areata. Some clones in this sample may be carry-over from other donors' samples.

This clonotype was recorded many times. The V and J genes are TRBV29-1 and TRBJ2-3; D is undetermined. Looked up from germline, CDR1 is SQVTM and CDR2 is ANQGSEA. This CDR3 spans 11 amino acids. The V and J ends lost 3 bases and 4 bases respectively, with 5 bases between them. The DNA for the CDR3 is TGCAGCGTTGACCTCCCAGATACGCAGTATTTT. Translation: CSVDLPDTQYF.

This clonotype was counted ten times or more. The genes are TRBV29-1 and TRBJ2-5; TRBD2 is a possible D gene (6 bases). Between the trimmed V and J ends, which lost 6 bases and 6 bases, there was a span of 11 bases. Looked up from germline, CDR1 is SQVTM and CDR2 is ANQGSEA. The CDR3 covers 11 residues. The CDR3 loop is CSVWRDQTQYF. DNA for the CDR3: TGCAGCGTCTGGCGGGATCAGACCCAGTACTTC.

This clonotype was observed a handful of times. The V call is TRBV24-1, the J call TRBJ2-1; TRBD2 aligns across 7 bases. J gave up 6 bases and V 7 bases, and 8 bases lay outside the gene matches. The CDR3 runs to 14 residues. Germline CDR1 and CDR2: KGHDR and SFDVKD. The DNA for the CDR3 is TGTGCCACCAGCCACTTAGGACTAGTCAATGAGCAGTTCTTC. This sequence encodes CATSHLGLVNEQFF.

The chain combines TRBV5-4 with TRBJ2-3; D not resolved. There are 15 residues in the CDR3. Germline assignment: CDR1 SGHNT and CDR2 YYREEE (reference sequence). V was pared by 0 bases and J by 1 base, with 9 bases between. The CDR3 DNA is TGTGCCAGCAGCTTGGTAGCCCAGGGCACAGATACGCAGTATTTT. Translating it yields CASSLVAQGTDTQYF.

Details on this clonotype: This may stem from a read error, because a much larger clone lies one nucleotide away. The rearrangement uses TRBV29-1 and TRBJ1-3; D not resolved. This CDR3 is 12 amino acids long. CDR1 and CDR2 (germline): SQVTM, ANQGSEA. The CDR3 reads CGVDSTGNTIYF. DNA of the CDR3: TGCGGCGTTGATTCCACTGGAAACACCATATATTTT.

This clonotype was counted between two and nine times. The chain combines TRBV13 with TRBJ1-1; maybe TRBD1 (6 bases). Trimming left V 4 bases short and J 6 bases short, with 15 bases between. Per germline, CDR1 PRHDT and CDR2 FYEKMQ (reference sequence). CDR3 length: 14 residues. The CDR3 loop is CASSSQTQGPEAFF. Written as DNA, the CDR3 is TGTGCCAGCAGCTCTCAAACCCAGGGGCCTGAAGCTTTCTTT.

This clonotype came up many times. This chain joins TRBV29-1 and TRBJ2-1, with D tentatively TRBD1 (6 bases). The germline gives CDR1 SQVTM, CDR2 ANQGSEA. The CDR3 spans 12 residues. V lost 5 bases and J lost 14, with 19 bases in between. CDR3 loop: CSVSEGDGREFF. The CDR3 nucleotides read TGCAGCGTTAGTGAGGGGGACGGCCGGGAGTTCTTC.

In its sample, this clonotype was seen many times. The rearrangement links TRBV24-1 to TRBJ2-7; D not certain. CDR1 is KGHDR and CDR2 is SFDVKD in the germline V gene. Trimming removed 5 bases from V and 0 bases from J, with 4 bases in between. The CDR3 covers 12 residues. This CDR3 is CATSGLSYEQYF. The CDR3 DNA reads TGTGCCACCAGTGGTCTCTCCTACGAGCAGTACTTC.

This clonotype turned up a few times. The CDR3 spells CASSEGGSPRPQHF. The CDR3 DNA sequence: TGTGCCAGCAGTGAAGGGGGGAGCCCCCGGCCCCAGCATTTT. The chain employs TRBV6-1 and TRBJ1-5; perhaps TRBD1 as D (5 bases). Trimming shortened V by 1 base and J by 9 bases, and 13 bases separated the two germline ends. The length of the CDR3 is 14 residues. Germline V gives CDR1 MNHNS, CDR2 SASEGT.

This clonotype was recorded many times. The chain employs TRBV14 and TRBJ2-3; no firm D call. Germline-derived CDR1 and CDR2 are SGHDN and FVKESK. V was trimmed by 4 bases and J by 2 bases, leaving 7 bases between them. The CDR3 loop spans 13 amino acids. The CDR3: CASSPHLTDTQYF. The CDR3 DNA reads TGTGCCAGCAGCCCCCACCTCACAGATACGCAGTATTTT.

This clonotype occurred a few times. The V call is TRBV6-6, the J call TRBJ1-5; D not certain. Trimming stripped 6 bases from V and 3 bases from J, with 6 bases between. The V gene's germline CDR1 is MNHNY and CDR2 SVGAGI (reference sequence). The CDR3 loop spans 12 amino acids. This CDR3 reads CASRTDNQPQHF. CDR3 nucleotides: TGTGCCAGCAGAACAGACAATCAGCCCCAGCATTTT.

The chain recombines TRBV6-2 or TRBV6-3 with TRBJ2-1; 13 positions agree with TRBD2. Germline V CDR1 and CDR2: MNHEY, SVGEGT. With 8 bases clipped from V and 6 bases from J, the junction kept 7 bases outside the gene matches. The CDR3 is made up of 15 amino acids. The CDR3 nucleotides read TGTGCCAGCGGGGGACTAGCGGGATTCGCCAATGAGCAGTTCTTC. It is translated as CASGGLAGFANEQFF.

This clonotype occurred many times. J is TRBJ1-1 and V is TRBV6-5; 9 nucleotides match TRBD1. The J segment lost 7 bases and the V segment lost 6 bases, leaving 6 bases of the junction unmatched. Germline V gene sequence: CDR1 MNHEY, CDR2 SVGAGI. The CDR3 has 13 residues. Written as DNA, the CDR3 is TGTGCCAGCAGAAACAGGGGGCTGGGTGAAGCTTTCTTT. It codes for CASRNRGLGEAFF.

This clonotype was picked up a small number of times. This rearrangement joins TRBV5-1 to TRBJ1-4; TRBD1 is a possible D gene (6 bases). Germline values: CDR1 SGHRS, CDR2 YFSETQ. V was shortened by 4 bases and J by 2 bases, with 12 bases between the two germline ends. This CDR3 has 15 amino acids. The DNA of the CDR3 is TGCGCCAGCAGCGAGCAGGGGCGGACTAATGAAAAACTGTTTTTT. It translates to CASSEQGRTNEKLFF.

This clonotype has at least ten counts. The chain's CDR3 is CASSLGGLANEQFF. Written as DNA, the CDR3 is TGTGCCAGCAGTTTAGGAGGTCTCGCAAATGAGCAGTTCTTC. This sequence joins TRBV12-3 or TRBV12-4 and TRBJ2-1; the D is unclear. This CDR3 is built from 14 residues. The V gene lost 1 base and the J gene lost 7 bases, with 11 bases spanning the gap.

This clonotype turned up a few times. The CDR3 coding sequence is TGCGCCAGCTCGGTGAAGGGGACTAGCGAAGATACGCAGTATTTT. It translates to CASSVKGTSEDTQYF. The rearrangement links TRBV5-1 to TRBJ2-3, with TRBD2 matching 10 bases. Germline lookup yields CDR1 SGHRS and CDR2 YFSETQ. CDR3 size: 15 residues. The ends lost 7 bases at V and 5 bases at J; junction bases unmatched: 10.

This clonotype has ten or more counts. As DNA, the CDR3 is TGCGCCAGCAGCTCCGGAGCGACTGAGCAGTACTTC. Translation gives CASSSGATEQYF. The chain couples TRBV5-1 to TRBJ2-7; D unresolved. Germline values: CDR1 SGHRS, CDR2 YFSETQ. This CDR3 is 12 amino acids long. The V end was cut by 3 bases, the J end by 7 bases, with 11 bases between.

This clonotype was seen ten or more times. The rearrangement joins TRBV4-1 to TRBJ2-5; the match to TRBD2 covers 8 bases. The trim removed 2 bases at V and 4 bases at J, leaving 3 bases unmatched. This CDR3 spans 14 amino acids. From germline, CDR1 is MGHRA and CDR2 YSYEKL. CDR3 amino acids: CASSQTSGRETQYF. CDR3 DNA: TGCGCCAGCAGCCAAACTAGCGGCAGAGAGACCCAGTACTTC.

In its sample, this clonotype was seen a few times. The chain recombines TRBV28 with TRBJ1-6; perhaps TRBD1 as D (6 bases). V was pared by 3 bases and J by 8 bases, with 14 bases between. CDR1 and CDR2 (germline): MDHEN, SYDVKM. The CDR3 consists of 15 residues. In DNA form, the CDR3 reads TGTGCCAGCAGTTTCTCGGCAGGGGAATATTCACCCCTCCACTTT. Amino acids: CASSFSAGEYSPLHF.

This clonotype was seen at least ten times. The genes are TRBV4-3 and TRBJ1-1, with D tentatively TRBD1 (5 bases). The CDR3 has 15 residues. Trimming cost V 1 base and J 0 bases, with 9 bases left between them. Germline V lookup: CDR1 LGHNA, CDR2 YSLEER. The CDR3 nucleotides read TGCGCCAGCAGCCAAGTGGGACGGATGAACACTGAAGCTTTCTTT. Translation gives CASSQVGRMNTEAFF.

This clonotype was detected a few times. The V call is TRBV5-1, the J call TRBJ1-4, with D uncertain. Trimming shortened V by 4 bases and J by 7 bases, and 17 bases separated the two germline ends. Germline V lookup: CDR1 SGHRS, CDR2 YFSETQ. The CDR3 covers 15 residues. The DNA of the CDR3 is TGCGCCAGCAGCCCGGACCGTGGAGGGAGTGAAAAACTGTTTTTT. It specifies CASSPDRGGSEKLFF.

The sample holds many counts of this clonotype. The chain combines TRBV3-1 with TRBJ2-1; TRBD2 aligns across 11 bases. Germline-derived CDR1 and CDR2 are LGHDT and YNNKEL (reference sequence). The CDR3 is 17 residues long. V trimming: 8 bases; J trimming: 5 bases; junction bases outside the gene matches: 14. CDR3 coding DNA: TGTGCCAGCGCGCCAGGAACTAGCGGGAGATACCACAATGAGCAGTTCTTC. This codes for CASAPGTSGRYHNEQFF.

This clonotype was counted between two and nine times. V usage is TRBV29-1 and J usage is TRBJ2-2; D call uncertain. The CDR3 runs 14 residues. Germline CDR1 reads SQVTM; CDR2 reads ANQGSEA. Trimming shortened V by 4 bases and J by 7 bases, and 16 bases separated the two germline ends. CDR3 amino acids: CSVADMGSGGELFF. The CDR3 DNA reads TGCAGCGTTGCGGATATGGGTTCAGGCGGGGAGCTGTTTTTT.

This chain links TRBV29-1 with TRBJ1-1; the match to TRBD1 covers 7 bases. This CDR3 comprises 13 residues. Per germline, CDR1 SQVTM and CDR2 ANQGSEA. The junction had 5 bases not matched to a gene; V was cut back by 0 bases and J by 7 bases. CDR3: CSVEDTGEVEAFF. CDR3 in DNA: TGCAGCGTTGAAGATACAGGGGAGGTTGAAGCTTTCTTT. Variable domain in full (rest from reference TRBV29-1 and TRBJ1-1): SAVISQKPSRDICQRGTSLTIQCQVDSQVTMMFWYRQQPGQSLTLIATANQGSEATYESGFVIDKFPISRPNLTFSTLTVSNMSPEDSSIYLCSVEDTGEVEAFFGQGTRLTVV.

This clonotype came up many times. V and J are TRBV27 and TRBJ1-4; 7 nucleotides match TRBD1. This CDR3 comprises 13 residues. V trimming: 5 bases; J trimming: 7 bases; junction bases outside the gene matches: 4. The germline V gene has CDR1 MNHEY and CDR2 SMNVEV (reference sequence). CDR3 sequence: CASSINRGEKLFF. The CDR3 region has the DNA TGTGCCAGCAGTATAAACAGGGGTGAAAAACTGTTTTTT.

This clonotype showed up many times. The rearrangement uses TRBV6-2 or TRBV6-3 and TRBJ1-1; TRBD1 agrees at 7 bases. Germline V gene sequence: CDR1 MNHEY, CDR2 SVGEGT. The CDR3 extends over 14 amino acids. J gave up 2 bases and V 6 bases, and 6 bases lay outside the gene matches. The CDR3: CASSRGEGNTEAFF. The CDR3 DNA reads as TGTGCCAGCAGCAGGGGGGAAGGAAACACTGAAGCTTTCTTT.

The genes are TRBV2 and TRBJ2-1, with 16 bases that match TRBD2. J was trimmed by 7 bases and V by 7 bases; bases with no gene match: 4. In germline, CDR1 is SNHLY, CDR2 FYNNEI. The CDR3 extends over 15 amino acids. The CDR3, as DNA: TGTGCCAGCATTTCGGGACTAGCGGGGGGGAATGAGCAGTTCTTC. Amino acids: CASISGLAGGNEQFF.

This clonotype occurred many times. J is TRBJ2-3 and V is TRBV5-1, with D maybe TRBD2 (6 bases). The CDR3 length is 15 residues. Germline V gene data show CDR1 as SGHRS and CDR2 as YFSETQ. V shed 0 bases and J shed 2 bases, with 10 bases lying between them. CDR3 DNA: TGCGCCAGCAGCTTGGGCGGGGCCCCCACAGATACGCAGTATTTT. Translated, it gives CASSLGGAPTDTQYF.

This clonotype was counted a few times. This rearrangement joins TRBV18 to TRBJ1-6; D is unclear. The germline gives CDR1 KGHSH, CDR2 LQKENI. The V end lost 6 bases, the J end lost 7 bases, and 13 bases lay between the germline ends. The CDR3 extends over 14 amino acids. The CDR3 is CASSTTGENSPLHF. CDR3 sequence (DNA): TGTGCCAGCTCCACGACGGGCGAAAATTCACCCCTCCACTTT. Complete variable domain (other parts from reference TRBV18 and TRBJ1-6): NAGVMQNPRHLVRRRGQEARLRCSPMKGHSHVYWYRQLPEEGLKFMVYLQKENIIDESGMPKERFSAEFPKEGPSILRIQQVVRGDSAAYFCASSTTGENSPLHFGNGTRLTVT.

This clonotype was counted many times. The gene calls are TRBV20-1 and TRBJ2-7; D perhaps matches TRBD1 (5 bases). CDR1 and CDR2 from the germline V gene are DFQATT and SNEGSKA (reference sequence). This CDR3 has 13 amino acids. Trimming shortened V by 3 bases and J by 6 bases, and 15 bases separated the two germline ends. CDR3 in DNA: TGCAGTGCTAGTTTTAGCAGGGTAGGCGAGCAGTACTTC. This translates into CSASFSRVGEQYF.

The V and J genes are TRBV5-1 and TRBJ2-5; weak D call: TRBD1 (6 bases). The CDR3 consists of 16 residues. With 4 bases removed from V and 5 bases from J, the gap between germline ends came to 21 bases. CDR1 is SGHRS, CDR2 YFSETQ, per germline. The CDR3 sequence is CASSKRPDRLSETQYF. Here the CDR3 DNA reads TGCGCCAGCAGCAAACGACCTGACAGGCTCTCGGAGACCCAGTACTTC.

This clonotype has only a few counts. This chain uses TRBV20-1 with TRBJ1-3; perhaps TRBD1 as D (5 bases). This CDR3 has 14 amino acids. Deletions cut 6 bases from V and 0 bases from J, with 12 bases between. From germline, CDR1 is DFQATT and CDR2 SNEGSKA (reference sequence). Here the CDR3 DNA reads TGCAGTGCCACTAGGGGCAACTCTGGAAACACCATATATTTT. Its translation is CSATRGNSGNTIYF.